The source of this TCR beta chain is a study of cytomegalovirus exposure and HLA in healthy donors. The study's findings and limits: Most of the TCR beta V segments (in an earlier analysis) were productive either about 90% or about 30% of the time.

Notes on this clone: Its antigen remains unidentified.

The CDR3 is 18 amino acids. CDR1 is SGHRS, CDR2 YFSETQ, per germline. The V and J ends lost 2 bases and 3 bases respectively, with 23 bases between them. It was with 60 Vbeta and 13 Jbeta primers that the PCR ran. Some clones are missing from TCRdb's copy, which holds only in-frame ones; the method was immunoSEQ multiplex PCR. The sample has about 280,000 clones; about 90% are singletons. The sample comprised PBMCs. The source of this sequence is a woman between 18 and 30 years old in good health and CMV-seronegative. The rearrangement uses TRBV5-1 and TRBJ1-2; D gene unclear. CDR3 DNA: TGCGCCAGCAGCTTAGGACTCGGACGGTTAATCGAGGACTATGGCTACACCTTC. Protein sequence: CASSLGLGRLIEDYGYTF.